This T cell receptor beta chain was recorded in a study of tumor-infiltrating lymphocytes in primary liver carcinoma. There are many counts of this clonotype. Its specificity is not known. Each 20-30 mg portion of unsorted bulk tissue served as the source for co-extraction of RNA and DNA. Using a constant-region primer together with ProtoScript II reverse transcriptase, TCR beta cDNA was made from 450 to 600 ng of total RNA. It was through three nested multiplex PCR rounds of slightly modified ARM-PCR that TCR beta libraries arose. It was with TRBV1-TRBV30 forward primers and a C-beta reverse primer that the first two PCR rounds were run, at about 10 cycles each. From the multiplex PCR reads, TCRdb called clonotypes with MiXCR, one entry per CDR3 protein. In the table there are approximately 120,000 distinct CDR3 sequences, 64% of which are singletons. The V and J ends lost 4 bases and 0 bases respectively, with 9 bases between them. CDR3 length equals 13 residues. Germline loops: CDR1 SQVTM, CDR2 ANQGSEA.

Overall study findings and caveats: Reduced overlap was seen in tumor-adjacent and tumor-blood pairs versus tumor region pairs.

The rearrangement joins TRBV29-1 to TRBJ1-1; the D is unclear. What was sequenced was liver tumor tissue from sampling region 3. Subset: tumor region T3, left-lateral pole. The receptor's source is a woman aged 60-75 years with primary liver carcinoma and hepatitis B virus infection. The CDR3 sequence is CSVVVVLNTEAFF. Here the CDR3 DNA reads TGCAGCGTTGTGGTGGTTCTGAACACTGAAGCTTTCTTT.